The source of this T cell receptor beta chain is a study of spatial heterogeneity in lung cancer. Time point denoted: sample taken at primary tumor resection. Unsorted samples of tumor, nontumor lung or frozen PBMC had their whole RNA sequenced. Every individual TCR cDNA molecule carried its own unique molecular identifier, which allowed correction of PCR and sequencing errors. Each CDR3 protein is one row after TCRdb ran MiXCR on the 5' RACE reads. The repertoire includes about 56,000 distinct CDR3 sequences, less than 10% of them detected once, and around 16% sits in the top ten. This CDR3 contains 13 residues. The germline V gene encodes CDR1 SGHNT and CDR2 YENEEA. Between the trimmed V and J ends, which lost 0 bases and 7 bases, there was a span of 9 bases.

Sample: PBMCs, taken at surgery. This TCR was recovered from a female donor with early-stage non-small cell lung cancer. V is TRBV11-3 and J is TRBJ2-5, with D uncertain. CDR3 loop: CASSLDQTGTQYF. CDR3 coding DNA: TGTGCCAGCAGCTTAGATCAGACGGGGACCCAGTACTTC.